These 5 T cell receptor beta chains originate from one sample sequenced in a study of a mutant IDH1 vaccine in newly diagnosed glioma. Time point noted: baseline, week 1 (first vaccination visit). Indicated treatment: pre-vaccination baseline after standard-of-care therapy. TCRdb keeps only in-frame clones here, not all; method: immunoSEQ multiplex PCR. The table records 45,000 to 60,000 clones, over 60% of them present only once. The sample in question was PBMCs, obtained from a glioma patient treated with radiotherapy, temozolomide or both. All receptors derive from a woman aged 40 to 50 with glioma.

The J gene is TRBJ2-3, the V gene TRBV30, with D perhaps TRBD2 (6 bases). Between the trimmed V and J ends, which lost 4 bases and 4 bases, there was a span of 18 bases. CDR1 is GTSNPN, CDR2 SVGIG, per germline (reference sequence). This CDR3 spans 15 amino acids. The CDR3 is CAWTKGPSVADTQYF. CDR3 DNA: TGTGCCTGGACCAAAGGACCTAGCGTGGCAGATACGCAGTATTTT.

This chain connects TRBV10-1 to TRBJ2-7; no clear D. V dropped 3 bases and J dropped 3 bases, with 12 bases sitting between them. This CDR3 contains 14 residues. CDR1 is WNHNN, CDR2 SYGVQD, per germline (reference sequence). In nucleotides, the CDR3 is TGCGCCAGCAGTGAAAGGTCGGATTTCTACGAGCAGTACTTC. This encodes CASSERSDFYEQYF.

The V and J genes are TRBV27 and TRBJ1-1; D possibly corresponds to TRBD1 (6 bases). The germline V gene encodes CDR1 MNHEY and CDR2 SMNVEV (reference sequence). This CDR3 spans 14 amino acids. With 7 bases removed from V and 0 bases from J, the gap between germline ends came to 12 bases. The CDR3 protein is CASKSDSMNTEAFF. The CDR3 DNA is TGTGCCAGCAAATCGGACAGTATGAACACTGAAGCTTTCTTT.

The chain joins TRBV6-1 to TRBJ1-2, with D uncertain. From germline, CDR1 is MNHNS and CDR2 SASEGT. This CDR3 has 12 residues. Trimming stripped 6 bases from V and 7 bases from J, with 12 bases between. CDR3 coding DNA: TGTGCCAGCAGGGCCCATATGGCTGGCTACACCTTC. This codes for CASRAHMAGYTF.

J is TRBJ1-2 and V is TRBV6-5; no clear D gene. Germline V gives CDR1 MNHEY, CDR2 SVGAGI. V lost 6 bases and J lost 4, with 18 bases in between. The CDR3 has 15 amino acids. The CDR3 bases are TGTGCCAGCAGCCCCAATCGGGGATTCCCCTATGGCTACACCTTC. It specifies CASSPNRGFPYGYTF.